This T cell receptor beta chain was found in a study of CD4 T cells in relation to SARS-CoV-2 and coronaviruses. About the study: Controls used an HIV-1 Nef peptide pool or no peptide. Regarding the study as a whole: No crossreactivity against non-spike viral proteins was tested here.

The CDR3 contains 13 residues. Trimming removed 3 bases at V and 0 bases at J, with 5 bases between. The V gene's germline CDR1 is SEHNR and CDR2 FQNEAQ (reference sequence). Unexposed donor CD4+ T cells date from 2011-2018, before the COVID-19 pandemic. CD4+ T cells were isolated from the cells after roughly 11 days of culture. Testing used SARS-CoV-2 S/N and four cold-coronavirus spikes on unexposed-donor CD4+ T cells, cells permitting. On days 3 and 7, cultures got half fresh IL-2 medium. Profiling relied on immunoSEQ multiplex PCR, and the TCRdb table lists in-frame clones only, not all of them. The sample has 26,000 or so clones, roughly 81% seen once; the top ten hold roughly 20%. This clone showed up just a few times. Its target is not known.

The V call is TRBV7-9, the J call TRBJ1-1; D not certain. The TCR was taken from a human donor in good health. The sequencing sample was made of CD4+ T cells from PBMCs, cultured in vitro. The CDR3 spells CASSFVMNTEAFF. CDR3 sequence (DNA): TGTGCCAGCAGCTTTGTTATGAACACTGAAGCTTTCTTT.